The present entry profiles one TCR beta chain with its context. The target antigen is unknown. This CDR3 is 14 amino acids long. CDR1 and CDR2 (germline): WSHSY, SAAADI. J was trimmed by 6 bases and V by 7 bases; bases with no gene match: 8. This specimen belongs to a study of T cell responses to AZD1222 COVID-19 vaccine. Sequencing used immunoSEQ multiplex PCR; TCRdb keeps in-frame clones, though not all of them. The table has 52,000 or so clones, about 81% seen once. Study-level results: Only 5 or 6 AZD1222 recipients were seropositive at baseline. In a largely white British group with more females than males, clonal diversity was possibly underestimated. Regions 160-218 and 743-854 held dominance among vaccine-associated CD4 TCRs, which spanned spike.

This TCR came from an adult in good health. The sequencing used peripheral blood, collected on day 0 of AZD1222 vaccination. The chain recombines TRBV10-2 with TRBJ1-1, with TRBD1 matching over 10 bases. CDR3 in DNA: TGCGCCAGCACCGCGACAGGGGGCATGGCTGAAGCTTTCTTT. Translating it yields CASTATGGMAEAFF.